These 6 T cell receptor beta chains originate from one sample sequenced in a study of T cell responses to AZD1222 COVID-19 vaccine. The method was immunoSEQ multiplex PCR; TCRdb's version includes in-frame clones alone and lacks a portion of them. The sample lists fewer than 250,000 clones, approximately 92% occurring once. Specimen: peripheral blood, collected on day 0 of AZD1222 vaccination. These receptors came from an adult in good health.

Only one count was recorded for this clone. The rearrangement uses TRBV9 and TRBJ2-3; 7 bases are shared with TRBD1. J gave up 5 bases and V 3 bases, and 9 bases lay outside the gene matches. This CDR3 region has 15 residues. Germline CDR1 reads SGDLS; CDR2 reads YYNGEE. The CDR3 DNA is TGTGCCAGCAGCGCGGGACAGCTATACCGAGATACGCAGTATTTT. Amino acids: CASSAGQLYRDTQYF.

The chain has TRBV7-9 and TRBJ1-6; D not certain. CDR1 SEHNR and CDR2 FQNEAQ come from the germline V gene (reference sequence). Trimming cost V 0 bases and J 8 bases, with 11 bases left between them. This CDR3 has 15 residues. This CDR3 is CASSLAAGIDSPLHF. CDR3 in DNA: TGTGCCAGCAGCTTAGCAGCTGGGATTGATTCACCCCTCCACTTT. Drawing the rest from reference TRBV7-9 and TRBJ1-6, the complete variable domain is DTGVSQNPRHKITKRGQNVTFRCDPISEHNRLYWYRQTLGQGPEFLTYFQNEAQLEKSRLLSDRFSAERPKGSFSTLEIQRTEQGDSAMYLCASSLAAGIDSPLHFGNGTRLTVT.

The V gene is TRBV6-4, the J gene TRBJ2-1; 11 nucleotides agree with TRBD2. From germline, CDR1 is MRHNA and CDR2 SNTAGT. The CDR3 has 15 amino acids. V gave up 2 bases and J gave up 7 bases; unmatched junction bases: 4. CDR3 residues: CASSDTGTSGNEQFF. The CDR3 DNA sequence: TGTGCCAGCAGTGACACCGGGACTAGCGGAAATGAGCAGTTCTTC.

This clone was seen a handful of times. V usage is TRBV27 and J usage is TRBJ2-1; D possibly corresponds to TRBD2 (5 bases). Germline CDR1 is MNHEY and CDR2 is SMNVEV (reference sequence). This CDR3 is 16 amino acids long. Trimming shortened V by 5 bases and J by 8 bases, and 22 bases separated the two germline ends. The CDR3 coding sequence is TGTGCCAGCAGTGCACCGGGAACCTTGAACCGCCATGAGCAGTTCTTC. Protein: CASSAPGTLNRHEQFF.

This chain links TRBV6-2 or TRBV6-3 with TRBJ1-5, with 7 bases matching TRBD1. From germline, CDR1 is MNHEY and CDR2 SVGEGT. The CDR3 consists of 15 residues. Germline trimming cut 6 bases from V and 0 bases from J; bases unmatched to any gene: 5. The CDR3, as DNA: TGTGCCAGCAGCCGGGACAGCCTTAGCAATCAGCCCCAGCATTTT. This translates into CASSRDSLSNQPQHF.

The chain couples TRBV6-5 to TRBJ1-4, with 11 bases aligning to TRBD1. From germline, CDR1 is MNHEY and CDR2 SVGAGI. After removal of 5 bases from V and 7 bases from J, the junction contained 3 bases not matched to a gene. This CDR3 is built from 14 residues. The CDR3 here is CASSRDRGFEKLFF. CDR3 in DNA: TGTGCCAGCAGTAGGGACAGGGGGTTTGAAAAACTGTTTTTT.